These 16 T cell receptor beta chains were all obtained from the same sample, sequenced in a study of response to subunit inactivated influenza vaccine. TCRdb itself ran the RT-PCR reads through MiXCR, one entry per CDR3 protein. The repertoire holds about 580,000 distinct CDR3 sequences, 12% to 15% seen once, with 11% in the top ten. The sample here was PBMCs from blood, taken approximately 13 days after vaccination. The receptors come from a man in his fifties or sixties who received an inactivated influenza vaccine.

The chain has TRBV5-1 and TRBJ2-2, with D perhaps matching TRBD1 or TRBD2 (7 bases each). Trimming removed 4 bases at V and 9 bases at J, with 19 bases between. Germline CDR1 and CDR2: SGHRS and YFSETQ. The CDR3 totals 15 residues. The DNA for the CDR3 is TGCGCCAGCAGCCCACGCCCAGGGGGGGAGTGGGAGCTGTTTTTT. Residues: CASSPRPGGEWELFF. Looking up the rest from reference TRBV5-1 and TRBJ2-2 gives the full variable domain: KAGVTQTPRYLIKTRGQQVTLSCSPISGHRSVSWYQQTPGQGLQFLFEYFSETQRNKGNFPGRFSGRQFSNSRSEMNVSTLELGDSALYLCASSPRPGGEWELFFGEGSRLTVL.

This rearrangement joins TRBV7-9 to TRBJ2-1; weak D call: TRBD2 (6 bases). There are 14 residues in the CDR3. Trimming pared 0 bases from V and 7 bases from J, leaving 10 bases between. CDR1 and CDR2 from the germline V gene are SEHNR and FQNEAQ (reference sequence). The CDR3 DNA is TGTGCCAGCAGCTTAGCGCTCGGGGGAAATGAGCAGTTCTTC. Protein: CASSLALGGNEQFF.

This clonotype was seen repeatedly, ten times or more. The CDR3 region has the DNA TGTGCCAGCAGCACCTTCCGGGGGGGCCAAACCGGGGAGCTGTTTTTT. Translated, it gives CASSTFRGGQTGELFF. The chain has TRBV4-2 and TRBJ2-2, with TRBD2 identical over 8 bases. Trimming took 5 bases from V and 5 from J; bases not matched to a gene: 10. CDR3 length: 16 residues. Germline loops: CDR1 LGHNA, CDR2 YNFKEQ.

The V gene is TRBV6-2 or TRBV6-3, the J gene TRBJ2-2; TRBD1 might be the D (6 bases). This CDR3 spans 18 amino acids. Germline loops: CDR1 MNHEY, CDR2 SVGEGT. V was trimmed by 2 bases and J by 5 bases, leaving 21 bases between them. The DNA for the CDR3 is TGTGCCAGCAGTTACATTTTGCCCGGGACACAAAGTACCGGGGAGCTGTTTTTT. Amino acid sequence: CASSYILPGTQSTGELFF.

This clonotype was counted many times. The genes are TRBV7-2 and TRBJ2-3; no firm D call. Germline assignment: CDR1 SGHTA and CDR2 FQGNSA. The CDR3 contains 14 residues. V was cut by 5 bases and J by 1 base, with 10 bases left in between. The CDR3 loop reads CASSLARRTDTQYF. The CDR3 bases are TGTGCCAGCAGCCTTGCACGACGCACAGATACGCAGTATTTT.

This clonotype appeared a few times. This chain joins TRBV5-6 and TRBJ2-7; D not certain. Per the germline V gene, CDR1 is SGHDT and CDR2 is YYEEEE. V dropped 4 bases and J dropped 3 bases, with 17 bases sitting between them. The CDR3 has 15 amino acids. The CDR3 loop reads CASSAPIYSNYEQYF. The CDR3, as DNA: TGTGCCAGCAGCGCCCCTATCTACTCCAACTACGAGCAGTACTTC.

At least ten counts were recorded for this clonotype. This chain joins TRBV27 and TRBJ2-2; possibly TRBD2 for D (6 bases). Germline CDR1 MNHEY, CDR2 SMNVEV (reference sequence). CDR3 length: 16 residues. V lost 2 bases and J 6 bases, leaving 16 bases between the germline ends. DNA for the CDR3: TGTGCCAGCAGTTTAAACTGGGGGGATGAGGCCGGGGAGCTGTTTTTT. Translation gives CASSLNWGDEAGELFF.

This clonotype was counted many times. The V and J genes are TRBV5-1 and TRBJ1-2; 7 bases are shared with TRBD1. V lost 6 bases to trimming and J lost 0 bases; unmatched junction nucleotides: 8. This CDR3 comprises 15 residues. Germline loops: CDR1 SGHRS, CDR2 YFSETQ. In DNA form, the CDR3 reads TGCGCCAGCACCCTTACAGGGGACTCTAACTATGGCTACACCTTC. This encodes CASTLTGDSNYGYTF. Filled out from reference TRBV5-1 and TRBJ1-2, the complete variable domain reads KAGVTQTPRYLIKTRGQQVTLSCSPISGHRSVSWYQQTPGQGLQFLFEYFSETQRNKGNFPGRFSGRQFSNSRSEMNVSTLELGDSALYLCASTLTGDSNYGYTFGSGTRLTVV.

This clonotype showed up just a few times. The rearrangement joins TRBV10-3 to TRBJ2-3; D is unresolved. The CDR3 spans 13 residues. CDR1 is ENHRY, CDR2 SYGVKD, per germline. Trimming removed 3 bases at V and 2 bases at J, with 6 bases between. CDR3 in amino acids: CAISDHNTDTQYF. The CDR3 nucleotides read TGTGCCATCAGTGACCACAACACAGATACGCAGTATTTT.

A single count supports this clonotype. The chain combines TRBV6-4 with TRBJ2-1; D is possibly TRBD1 or TRBD2 (6 bases each). With 4 bases removed from V and 7 bases from J, the gap between germline ends came to 17 bases. The CDR3 is 15 amino acids. Per germline, CDR1 MRHNA and CDR2 SNTAGT. This CDR3 reads CASSVLGGGINEQFF. CDR3 sequence (DNA): TGTGCCAGCAGTGTACTAGGAGGGGGTATAAATGAGCAGTTCTTC.

This chain connects TRBV12-3 or TRBV12-4 to TRBJ1-2; D gene unclear. V lost 5 bases and J lost 0, with 7 bases in between. CDR3 size: 13 residues. CDR3 region: CASSPRANYGYTF. The CDR3 DNA reads TGTGCCAGCAGTCCTCGGGCTAACTATGGCTACACCTTC.

This chain joins TRBV24-1 and TRBJ2-3; D is unresolved. Germline V gives CDR1 KGHDR, CDR2 SFDVKD. V was pared by 6 bases and J by 0 bases, with 6 bases between. The CDR3 runs to 13 residues. CDR3 coding DNA: TGTGCCACCAGTAGCCTCAGCACAGATACGCAGTATTTT. Amino acid sequence: CATSSLSTDTQYF.

This clonotype was seen many times. The chain employs TRBV4-1 and TRBJ2-7; 7 nucleotides align to TRBD1. V lost 0 bases and J lost 2; bases outside the gene matches: 4. This CDR3 contains 15 residues. Germline V lookup: CDR1 MGHRA, CDR2 YSYEKL. CDR3 protein: CASSQETGLAYEQYF. DNA for the CDR3: TGCGCCAGCAGCCAAGAGACAGGGCTGGCCTACGAGCAGTACTTC.

In its sample, this clonotype was seen many times. The J gene is TRBJ2-2, the V gene TRBV11-1; the D gene is possibly TRBD2 (5 bases). There are 18 residues in the CDR3. In germline, CDR1 is SGHAT, CDR2 FQDESV (reference sequence). V lost 1 base, J lost 1 base, and 16 bases lay in between. CDR3 protein: CASSLVGLARLNTGELFF. In nucleotides, the CDR3 is TGTGCCAGCAGCTTAGTTGGTCTAGCACGACTGAACACCGGGGAGCTGTTTTTT.

Only a few counts were recorded for this clonotype. This chain uses TRBV6-1 with TRBJ2-1; perhaps TRBD1 as D (6 bases). The ends were cut back, 5 bases at V and 7 bases at J, with 12 bases in the middle. Germline assignment: CDR1 MNHNS and CDR2 SASEGT. The CDR3 is 13 residues long. The DNA of the CDR3 is TGTGCCAGCAGTCCCCCAGGGGCGAATGAGCAGTTCTTC. This gives the protein CASSPPGANEQFF.

A few counts support this clonotype. The rearrangement uses TRBV10-3 and TRBJ2-3, with 8 positions matching TRBD2. Germline V gene data show CDR1 as ENHRY and CDR2 as SYGVKD. The CDR3 has 14 amino acids. V shed 7 bases, J shed 0 bases, and the junction held 3 bases outside the gene matches. The CDR3 DNA sequence: TGTGCCATCAAAAGCGGGAGCAGCACAGATACGCAGTATTTT. Residues: CAIKSGSSTDTQYF.